The 9 T cell receptor beta chains given below trace back to one sample, sequenced in a study of blood T cell repertoires in COVID-19. Sequenced by immunoSEQ multiplex PCR; TCRdb stores in-frame clones only, minus some. The sample holds 200,000 to 250,000 clones, around 86% seen once. The sequencing input was PBMCs or T cells enriched from blood (not recorded which). All receptors derive from a woman in her thirties or forties with acute COVID-19.

The chain combines TRBV4-1 with TRBJ2-7; the D gene is possibly TRBD2 (6 bases). CDR3 size: 14 residues. Germline assignment: CDR1 MGHRA and CDR2 YSYEKL. Trimming shortened V by 4 bases and J by 0 bases, and 10 bases separated the two germline ends. The CDR3 nucleotides read TGCGCCAGCAGCCGGGACGGGAGCTCCTACGAGCAGTACTTC. It translates to CASSRDGSSYEQYF.

The J gene is TRBJ1-5, the V gene TRBV2; a weak D match, TRBD1 (6 bases). Looked up from germline, CDR1 is SNHLY and CDR2 is FYNNEI. The CDR3 is made up of 15 amino acids. Trimming took off 4 bases at V and 1 base at J, with 11 bases between the two ends. The DNA for the CDR3 is TGTGCCAGCAGTGGGCAGGGGACGAGCAATCAGCCCCAGCATTTT. Translation: CASSGQGTSNQPQHF.

This clone was seen just once. Sequence at one end of the junction differs from germline and may be a read error. The CDR3 nucleotides are TGTGCCAGCTCACCGGGTTCAGACAATTCAGGATCCTTC. Translated, it gives CASSPGSDNSGSF. The chain is built from TRBV18 and TRBJ2-4; unclear D gene. The CDR3 is 13 amino acids. Per the germline V gene, CDR1 is KGHSH and CDR2 is LQKENI.

This clone was seen only a few times. The chain employs TRBV11-2 and TRBJ2-7; 9 nucleotides align to TRBD1. The CDR3 spans 14 residues. The germline V gene has CDR1 SGHAT and CDR2 FQNNGV. The V segment lost 9 bases and the J segment 1 base; nucleotides outside the gene matches: 7. CDR3 DNA: TGTGCCAGTTTGCTGGGGACAGGGTCCTACGAGCAGTACTTC. Protein product: CASLLGTGSYEQYF.

The CDR3 loop reads CASTPSPGANVLTF. Written as DNA, the CDR3 is TGTGCCAGCACCCCCTCCCCTGGGGCCAACGTCCTGACTTTC. The chain links TRBV11-2 to TRBJ2-6; the D is unclear. The V and J ends lost 7 bases and 2 bases respectively, with 9 bases between them. Germline CDR1 reads SGHAT; CDR2 reads FQNNGV. The CDR3 is 14 amino acids.

The chain couples TRBV14 to TRBJ2-7; 9 bases fit TRBD1. The J segment lost 5 bases and the V segment lost 2 bases, leaving 7 bases of the junction unmatched. The V gene's germline CDR1 is SGHDN and CDR2 FVKESK. The CDR3 sequence is 15 residues long. CDR3 loop: CASSQPGQGYDEQYF. CDR3 coding DNA: TGTGCCAGCAGCCAACCGGGACAGGGTTACGACGAGCAGTACTTC.

The genes are TRBV12-3 or TRBV12-4 and TRBJ2-2; TRBD2 agrees at 9 bases. This CDR3 spans 13 amino acids. Unmatched junction bases numbered 6, after V lost 6 bases and J lost 10 bases. Here the CDR3 DNA reads TGTGCCAGCAGCTCGCGGGGGGGTCAGGAGCTGTTTTTT. Translation: CASSSRGGQELFF.

This chain connects TRBV24-1 to TRBJ2-3; possible D gene TRBD2, 6 bases. Per the germline V gene, CDR1 is KGHDR and CDR2 is SFDVKD. CDR3 length: 16 residues. Trimming took 1 base from V and 1 from J, leaving 11 bases between them. The CDR3 protein is CATSDFGGLGTDTQYF. In DNA form, the CDR3 reads TGTGCCACCAGTGATTTCGGGGGACTGGGCACAGATACGCAGTATTTT.

This chain connects TRBV14 to TRBJ2-5; D remains ambiguous. V shed 1 base and J shed 8 bases, with 17 bases lying between them. Germline V gene lookup returns CDR1 SGHDN and CDR2 FVKESK. The length of the CDR3 is 15 residues. DNA of the CDR3: TGTGCCAGCAGCCAAGGAGGCGACTCGCCCCGTACCCAGTACTTC. Its protein product is CASSQGGDSPRTQYF.